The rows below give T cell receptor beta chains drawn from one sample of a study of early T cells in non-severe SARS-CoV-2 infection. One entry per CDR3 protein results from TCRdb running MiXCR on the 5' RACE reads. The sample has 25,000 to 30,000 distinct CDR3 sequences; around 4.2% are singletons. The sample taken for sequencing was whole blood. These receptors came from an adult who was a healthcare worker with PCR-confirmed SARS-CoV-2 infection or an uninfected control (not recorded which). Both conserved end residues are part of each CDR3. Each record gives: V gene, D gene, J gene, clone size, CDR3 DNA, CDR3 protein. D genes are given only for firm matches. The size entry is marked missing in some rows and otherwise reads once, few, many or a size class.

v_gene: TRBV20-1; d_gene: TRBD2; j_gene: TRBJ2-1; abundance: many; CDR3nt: TGCAGTGAATTAAGACTAGCGGGAGGGCTCTTACCTTACAATGAGCAGTTCTTC; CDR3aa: CSELRLAGGLLPYNEQFF
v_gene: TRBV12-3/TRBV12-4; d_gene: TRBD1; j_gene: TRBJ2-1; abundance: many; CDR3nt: TGTGCCAGCAGCAGGACCCGGGACAGGGGACGCAATGAGCAGTTCTTC; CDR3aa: CASSRTRDRGRNEQFF
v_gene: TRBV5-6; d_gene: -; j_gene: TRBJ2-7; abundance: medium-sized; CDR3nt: TGTGCCAGCAGCCTACAGGTATCCACCTACGAGCAGTACTTC; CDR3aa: CASSLQVSTYEQYF
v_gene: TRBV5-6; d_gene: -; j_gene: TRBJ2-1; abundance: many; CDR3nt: TGTGCCAGCAGCTTGGTCGGCGTTACCTACAATGAGCAGTTCTTC; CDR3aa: CASSLVGVTYNEQFF
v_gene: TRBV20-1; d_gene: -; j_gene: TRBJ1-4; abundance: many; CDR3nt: TGCAGTGCTACGATAGGGCCTTTAACTAATGAAAAACTGTTTTTT; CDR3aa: CSATIGPLTNEKLFF
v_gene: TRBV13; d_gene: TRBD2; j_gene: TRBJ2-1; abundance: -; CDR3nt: TGTGACAGCAGTAACGGACTAGCAGTCTACAATGAGCAGTTCTTC; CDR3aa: CDSSNGLAVYNEQFF
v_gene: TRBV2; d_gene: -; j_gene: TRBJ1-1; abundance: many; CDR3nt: TGTGCCAGCAGTGAAACGTTGGAGGTATCGGTAGCTTTCTTT; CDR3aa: CASSETLEVSVAFF
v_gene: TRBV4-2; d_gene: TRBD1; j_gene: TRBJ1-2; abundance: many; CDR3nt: TGTGCCAGCAGCCAAGGGACGGGACAGGCTTCCTATGGCTACACCTTC; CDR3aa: CASSQGTGQASYGYTF
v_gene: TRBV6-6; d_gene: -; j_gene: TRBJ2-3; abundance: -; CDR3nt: TGTGCCAGCACCTCCCTCCTAAGCGCCGCTAGCACAGATACGCAGTATTTT; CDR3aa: CASTSLLSAASTDTQYF
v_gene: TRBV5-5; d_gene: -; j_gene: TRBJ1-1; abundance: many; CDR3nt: TGTGCCAGCAGCTTGGAGGGGAACACTGAAGCTTTCTTT; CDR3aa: CASSLEGNTEAFF
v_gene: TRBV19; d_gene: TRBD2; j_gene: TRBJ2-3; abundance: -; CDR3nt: TGTGCCAGTACCCCGGGACTAGCGGCTACTAGCACAGATACGCAGTATTTT; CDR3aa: CASTPGLAATSTDTQYF
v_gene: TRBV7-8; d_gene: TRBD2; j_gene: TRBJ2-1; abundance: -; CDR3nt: TGTGCCAGCAGCTACTTTAGCGGGATTTCCTACAATGAGCAGTTCTTC; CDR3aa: CASSYFSGISYNEQFF
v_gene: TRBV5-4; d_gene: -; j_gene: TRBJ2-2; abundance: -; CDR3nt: TGTGCCAGCAGCCGGACAGCCACCGGGGAGCTGTTTTTT; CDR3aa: CASSRTATGELFF
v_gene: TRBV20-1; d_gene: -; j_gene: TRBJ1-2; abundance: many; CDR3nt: TGCAGTGCTAGGGACAGAAATAACTATGGCTACACCTTC; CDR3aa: CSARDRNNYGYTF
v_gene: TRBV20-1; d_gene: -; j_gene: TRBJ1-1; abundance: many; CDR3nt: TGCGGCGCAGGGAGGAAACATAACACTGAAGCTTTCTTT; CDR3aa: CGAGRKHNTEAFF
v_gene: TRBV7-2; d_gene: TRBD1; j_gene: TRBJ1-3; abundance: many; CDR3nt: TGTGCCAGCAGCTTAGGAGCGTCGTGGAGGGGACAGGGAAACACCATATATTTT; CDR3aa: CASSLGASWRGQGNTIYF
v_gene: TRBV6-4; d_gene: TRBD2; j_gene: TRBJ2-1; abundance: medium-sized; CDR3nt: TGTGCCAGCAGCTCCCTAGCGGGGAACGACAATGAGCAGTTCTTC; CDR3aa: CASSSLAGNDNEQFF
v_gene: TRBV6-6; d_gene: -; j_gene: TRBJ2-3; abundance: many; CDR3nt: TGTGCCAGCAGTTTAGGGCCGGATACGCAGTATTTT; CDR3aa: CASSLGPDTQYF